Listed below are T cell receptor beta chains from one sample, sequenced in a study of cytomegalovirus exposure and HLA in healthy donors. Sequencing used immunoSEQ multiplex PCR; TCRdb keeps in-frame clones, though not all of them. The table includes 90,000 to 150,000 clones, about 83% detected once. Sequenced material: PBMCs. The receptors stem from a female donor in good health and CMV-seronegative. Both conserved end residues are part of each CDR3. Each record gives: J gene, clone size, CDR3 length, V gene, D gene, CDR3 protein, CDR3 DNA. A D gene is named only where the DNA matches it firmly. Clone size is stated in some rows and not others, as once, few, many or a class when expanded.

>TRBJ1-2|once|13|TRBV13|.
CASSLAAAPGYTF
TGTGCCAGCAGCTTAGCCGCGGCTCCTGGCTACACCTTC
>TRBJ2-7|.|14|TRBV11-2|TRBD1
CASSLGTGVYEQYF
TGTGCCAGCAGCTTAGGTACAGGGGTTTACGAGCAGTACTTC
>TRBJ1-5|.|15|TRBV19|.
CASSSLAGGNQPQHF
TGTGCCAGTAGTTCCTTGGCAGGGGGCAATCAGCCCCAGCATTTT
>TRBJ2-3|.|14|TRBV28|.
CASSLPGVTDTQYF
TGTGCCAGCAGTTTACCAGGGGTCACAGATACGCAGTATTTT
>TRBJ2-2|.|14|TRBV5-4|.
CASSAYPWTGELFF
TGTGCCAGCAGCGCCTACCCCTGGACCGGGGAGCTGTTTTTT
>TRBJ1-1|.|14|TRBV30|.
CAWSVDDTAGIAFF
TGTGCCTGGAGTGTAGATGATACAGCCGGTATAGCTTTCTTT
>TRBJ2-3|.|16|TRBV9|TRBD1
CASSVEPGTGADTQYF
TGTGCCAGCAGCGTTGAGCCCGGGACAGGGGCAGATACGCAGTATTTT
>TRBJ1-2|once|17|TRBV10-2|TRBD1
CASSEPGQSNPPYGYTF
TGCGCCAGCAGTGAACCGGGACAGTCCAATCCCCCCTATGGCTACACCTTC
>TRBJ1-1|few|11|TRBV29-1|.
CSDGQNTEAFF
TGCAGCGATGGACAGAACACTGAAGCTTTCTTT
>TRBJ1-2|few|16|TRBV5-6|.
CASSLVGGKIMGGYTF
TGTGCCAGCAGCTTGGTAGGCGGCAAGATAATGGGTGGCTACACCTTC
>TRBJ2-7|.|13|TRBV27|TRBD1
CASSYRGDYEQYF
TGTGCCAGCAGTTACAGGGGTGACTACGAGCAGTACTTC
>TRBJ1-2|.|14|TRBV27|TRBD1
CASSQHRGHYGYTF
TGTGCCAGCAGTCAGCACAGGGGGCACTATGGCTACACCTTC
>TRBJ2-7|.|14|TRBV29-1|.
CSAEPPGGGGEQYF
TGCAGCGCCGAACCCCCGGGGGGAGGGGGCGAGCAGTACTTC
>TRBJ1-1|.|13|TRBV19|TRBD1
CASGGQGRTEAFF
TGTGCCAGTGGTGGACAGGGGAGGACTGAAGCTTTCTTT
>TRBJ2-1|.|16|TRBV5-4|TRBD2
CASSLSQGGGENEQFF
TGTGCCAGCAGCTTGTCTCAAGGCGGGGGGGAAAATGAGCAGTTCTTC
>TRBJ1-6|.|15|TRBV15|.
CATSRPLGGNSPLHF
TGTGCCACCAGCAGACCCCTGGGGGGGAATTCACCCCTCCACTTT
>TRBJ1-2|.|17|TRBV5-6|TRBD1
CASSLTGQDERNYGYTF
TGTGCCAGCAGCTTGACGGGACAGGACGAGCGAAACTATGGCTACACCTTC
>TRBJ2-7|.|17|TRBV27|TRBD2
CATQPPSQLAGAYEQYF
TGTGCCACCCAACCGCCCAGTCAACTAGCGGGGGCCTACGAGCAGTACTTC
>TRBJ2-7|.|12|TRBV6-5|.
CASSGDSYEQYF
TGTGCCAGCAGTGGAGACTCCTACGAGCAGTACTTC
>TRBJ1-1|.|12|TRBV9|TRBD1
CASSPRTGLAFF
TGTGCCAGCAGCCCCCGGACAGGGTTGGCTTTCTTT
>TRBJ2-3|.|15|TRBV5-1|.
CASSLGLDNTDTQYF
TGCGCCAGCAGCTTGGGACTAGACAACACAGATACGCAGTATTTT
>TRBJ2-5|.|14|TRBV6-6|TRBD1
CASSRDRGTRTQYF
TGTGCCAGCAGCCGGGACAGGGGAACGAGGACCCAGTACTTC
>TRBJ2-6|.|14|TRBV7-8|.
CASSLGSGANVLTF
TGTGCCAGCAGCCTCGGCTCTGGGGCCAACGTCCTGACTTTC
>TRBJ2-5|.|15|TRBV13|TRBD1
CASSTIGTGGKTQYF
TGTGCCAGCAGCACGATCGGGACAGGGGGGAAGACCCAGTACTTC
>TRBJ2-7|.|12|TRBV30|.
CAWSVMRDEQYF
TGTGCCTGGAGTGTAATGCGGGACGAGCAGTACTTC
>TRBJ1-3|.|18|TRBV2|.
CASSDPSSVRDSGNTIYF
TGTGCCAGCAGTGATCCGAGTTCGGTACGGGACTCTGGAAACACCATATATTTT
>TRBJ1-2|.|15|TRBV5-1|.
CASSLGLGYQGGYTF
TGCGCCAGCAGCTTGGGGTTGGGGTACCAGGGAGGCTACACCTTC
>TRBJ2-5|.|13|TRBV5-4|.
CASSLAAEETQYF
TGTGCCAGCAGCTTGGCAGCGGAAGAGACCCAGTACTTC
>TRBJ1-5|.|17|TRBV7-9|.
CSSSLGSSDSPYQPQHF
TGTTCCAGCAGCTTAGGTTCATCGGACAGCCCCTATCAGCCCCAGCATTTT
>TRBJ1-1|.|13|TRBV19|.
CASTTDKNTEAFF
TGTGCCAGTACCACGGACAAGAACACTGAAGCTTTCTTT
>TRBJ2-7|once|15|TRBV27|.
CASSKGVLKVGEQYF
TGTGCCAGCAGTAAAGGGGTTCTTAAAGTCGGCGAGCAGTACTTC
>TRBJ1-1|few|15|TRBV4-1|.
CASSQDRGVNTEAFF
TGCGCCAGCAGCCAAGACCGCGGGGTGAACACTGAAGCTTTCTTT
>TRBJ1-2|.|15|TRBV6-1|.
CASSKRGNSNYGYTF
TGTGCCAGCAGTAAAAGGGGCAACTCTAACTATGGCTACACCTTC
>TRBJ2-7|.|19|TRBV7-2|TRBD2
CASSGASGGNKGRIYEQYF
TGTGCCAGCAGCGGGGCTAGCGGGGGTAACAAGGGGAGGATATACGAGCAGTACTTC
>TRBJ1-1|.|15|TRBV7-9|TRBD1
CASSTRTGKNTEAFF
TGTGCCAGCAGCACTAGGACAGGGAAGAACACTGAAGCTTTCTTT
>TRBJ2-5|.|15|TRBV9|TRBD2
CASSVSGVHQETQYF
TGTGCCAGCAGCGTAAGCGGGGTTCATCAAGAGACCCAGTACTTC
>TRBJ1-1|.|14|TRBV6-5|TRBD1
CASSYQGQVTEAFF
TGTGCCAGCAGTTACCAGGGACAGGTGACTGAAGCTTTCTTT
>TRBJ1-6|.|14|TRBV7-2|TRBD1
CASSLEGADSPLHF
TGTGCCAGCAGCTTGGAGGGGGCTGATTCACCCCTCCACTTT
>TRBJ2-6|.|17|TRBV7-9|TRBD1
CSSSHTDRLAGANVLTF
TGTTCCAGCAGCCATACGGACAGGCTGGCTGGGGCCAACGTCCTGACTTTC
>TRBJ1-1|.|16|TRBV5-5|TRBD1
CASSLGQGDPYSEAFF
TGTGCCAGCAGCTTGGGACAGGGGGACCCATATTCTGAAGCTTTCTTT
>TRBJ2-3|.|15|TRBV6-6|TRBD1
CASSTGGTIQDTQYF
TGTGCCAGCAGCACAGGGGGCACGATCCAAGATACGCAGTATTTT
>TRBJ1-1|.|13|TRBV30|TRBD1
CAWRGDRDTEAFF
TGTGCCTGGAGGGGTGACAGGGACACTGAAGCTTTCTTT
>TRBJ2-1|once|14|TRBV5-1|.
CASRADMGYNEQFF
TGCGCCAGCAGGGCGGACATGGGATACAATGAGCAGTTCTTC
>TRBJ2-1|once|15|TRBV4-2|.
CASSQDLPSLNEQFF
TGTGCCAGCAGCCAAGATCTACCTAGCCTGAATGAGCAGTTCTTC
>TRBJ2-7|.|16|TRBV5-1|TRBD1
CASSLAGKQTGAGQYF
TGCGCCAGCAGCTTGGCGGGAAAACAAACAGGGGCGGGGCAGTACTTC